This TCR beta chain was profiled in a study of CD8+CD57+ T cells in acquired aplastic anemia. Investigators profiled TCR beta VDJ and CDR3 from genomic DNA template. TCRdb analysed the reads with MiXCR anew, one entry per CDR3 protein. This table holds a few hundred thousand distinct CDR3 sequences, around 32% found once. Patients included in sequencing had previously demonstrated CD8+CD57+ cell expansion by flow cytometry. V was pared by 2 bases and J by 10 bases, with 9 bases between. CDR3 length equals 12 residues. Germline-derived CDR1 and CDR2 are MDHEN and SYDVKM. This clonotype was counted between two and nine times.

Sequencing was carried out using sorted CD4+, CD8+, or CD8+CD57+ T cells (not recorded which) from PBMCs. The chain employs TRBV28 and TRBJ2-1; D gene uncertain. This clonotype was obtained from a human donor with aplastic anemia. The CDR3, as DNA: TGTGCCAGCAGTTTAGGAAGGCTCGAGCAGTTCTTC. Its protein is CASSLGRLEQFF.